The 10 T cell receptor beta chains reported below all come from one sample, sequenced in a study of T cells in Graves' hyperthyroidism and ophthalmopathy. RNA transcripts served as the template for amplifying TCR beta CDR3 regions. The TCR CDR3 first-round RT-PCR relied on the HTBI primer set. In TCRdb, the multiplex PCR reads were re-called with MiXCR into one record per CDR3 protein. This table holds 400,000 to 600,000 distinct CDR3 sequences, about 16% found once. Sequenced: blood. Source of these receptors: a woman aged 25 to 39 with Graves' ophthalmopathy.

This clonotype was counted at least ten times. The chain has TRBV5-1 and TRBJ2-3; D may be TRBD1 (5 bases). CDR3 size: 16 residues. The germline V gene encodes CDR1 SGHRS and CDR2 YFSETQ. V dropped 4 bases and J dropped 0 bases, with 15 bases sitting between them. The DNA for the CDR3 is TGCGCCAGCAGCCTAGACAGACCCATTAGCACAGATACGCAGTATTTT. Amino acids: CASSLDRPISTDTQYF.

The CDR3: CASSPDRRGEQYF. CDR3 nucleotide sequence: TGTGCCAGCAGTCCCGACCGGCGAGGTGAGCAGTACTTC. V gene TRBV28 combines with J gene TRBJ2-7; no definite D call. The CDR3 has 13 residues. The V end was cut by 5 bases, the J end by 7 bases, with 15 bases between. Germline-derived CDR1 and CDR2 are MDHEN and SYDVKM.

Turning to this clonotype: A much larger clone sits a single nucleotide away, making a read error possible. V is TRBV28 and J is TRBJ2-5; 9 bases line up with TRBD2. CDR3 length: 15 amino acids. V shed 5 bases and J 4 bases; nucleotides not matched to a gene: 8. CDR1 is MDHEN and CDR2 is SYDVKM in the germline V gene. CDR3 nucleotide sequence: TGTGCCAGCAGTCCTTTACTAGCGGGTAGAGAGACCCAGTACTTC. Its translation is CASSPLLAGRETQYF.

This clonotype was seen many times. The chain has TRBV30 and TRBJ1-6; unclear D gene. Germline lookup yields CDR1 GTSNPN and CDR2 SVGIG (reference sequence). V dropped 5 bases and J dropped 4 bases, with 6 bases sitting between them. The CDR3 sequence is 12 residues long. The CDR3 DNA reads TGTGCCTGGCGGGGATATAATTCACCCCTCCACTTT. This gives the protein CAWRGYNSPLHF.

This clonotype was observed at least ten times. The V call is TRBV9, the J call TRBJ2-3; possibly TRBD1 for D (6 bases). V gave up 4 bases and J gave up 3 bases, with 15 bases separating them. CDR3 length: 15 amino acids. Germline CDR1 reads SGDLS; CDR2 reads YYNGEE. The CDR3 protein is CASSPGEVRTDTQYF. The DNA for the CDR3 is TGTGCCAGCAGCCCAGGGGAAGTTCGGACAGATACGCAGTATTTT. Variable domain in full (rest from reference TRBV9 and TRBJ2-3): DSGVTQTPKHLITATGQRVTLRCSPRSGDLSVYWYQQSLDQGLQFLIQYYNGEERAKGNILERFSAQQFPDLHSELNLSSLELGDSALYFCASSPGEVRTDTQYFGPGTRLTVL.

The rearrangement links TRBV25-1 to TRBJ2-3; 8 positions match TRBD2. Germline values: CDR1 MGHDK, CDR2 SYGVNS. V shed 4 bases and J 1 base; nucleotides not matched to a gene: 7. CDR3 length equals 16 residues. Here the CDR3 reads CASSGGKTSGTDTQYF. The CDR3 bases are TGTGCCAGCAGTGGGGGGAAGACTAGCGGCACAGATACGCAGTATTTT. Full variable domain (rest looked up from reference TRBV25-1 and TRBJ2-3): EADIYQTPRYLVIGTGKKITLECSQTMGHDKMYWYQQDPGMELHLIHYSYGVNSTEKGDLSSESTVSRIRTEHFPLTLESARPSHTSQYLCASSGGKTSGTDTQYFGPGTRLTVL.

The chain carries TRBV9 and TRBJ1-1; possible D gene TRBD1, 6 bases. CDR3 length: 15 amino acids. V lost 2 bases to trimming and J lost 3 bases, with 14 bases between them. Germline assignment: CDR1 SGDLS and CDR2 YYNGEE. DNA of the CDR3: TGTGCCAGCAGCGTTTCAGGGGTCGGAGACACTGAAGCTTTCTTT. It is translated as CASSVSGVGDTEAFF. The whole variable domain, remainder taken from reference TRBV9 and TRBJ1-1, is DSGVTQTPKHLITATGQRVTLRCSPRSGDLSVYWYQQSLDQGLQFLIQYYNGEERAKGNILERFSAQQFPDLHSELNLSSLELGDSALYFCASSVSGVGDTEAFFGQGTRLTVV.

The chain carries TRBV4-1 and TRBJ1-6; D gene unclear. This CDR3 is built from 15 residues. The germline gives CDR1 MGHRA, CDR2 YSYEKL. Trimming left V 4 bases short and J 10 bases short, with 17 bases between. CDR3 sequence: CASSPLPAGRSPLHF. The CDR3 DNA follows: TGCGCCAGCAGCCCCCTACCGGCGGGAAGATCACCCCTCCACTTT.

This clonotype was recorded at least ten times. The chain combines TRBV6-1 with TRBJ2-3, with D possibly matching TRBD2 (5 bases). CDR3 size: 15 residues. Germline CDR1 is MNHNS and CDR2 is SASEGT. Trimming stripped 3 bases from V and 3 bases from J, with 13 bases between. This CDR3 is CASSEPAGPTDTQYF. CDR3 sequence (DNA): TGTGCCAGCAGTGAGCCGGCGGGCCCAACAGATACGCAGTATTTT.

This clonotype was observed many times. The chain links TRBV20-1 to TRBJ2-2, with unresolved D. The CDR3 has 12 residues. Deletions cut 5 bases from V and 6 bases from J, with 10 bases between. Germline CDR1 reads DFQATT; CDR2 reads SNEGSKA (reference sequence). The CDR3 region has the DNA TGCAGTGCTTGGGAACTGGCCGGGGAGCTGTTTTTT. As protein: CSAWELAGELFF.